This T cell receptor beta chain was captured by sequencing in a study of prognosis after radiotherapy for stage I lung cancer. Whole-study findings and limits: Counted unique TCR clones declined after stereotactic body radiation therapy (median approximately 9,600 versus 7,200).

The CDR3 has 13 residues. Germline assignment: CDR1 SGHAT and CDR2 FQNNGV. Trimming shortened V by 1 base and J by 6 bases, and 6 bases separated the two germline ends. This clonotype was found many times. Its antigen is as yet unknown. The authors amplified TCR beta CDR3 from genomic DNA using two-round multiplex PCR. For every TRBV and TRBJ gene, a specific primer was used in first-round PCR. Via MiXCR, TCRdb re-called the multiplex PCR reads, giving one row per CDR3 protein. The data hold some 60,000 distinct CDR3 sequences, with 26% observed a single time. This sequence joins TRBV11-2 and TRBJ2-2; D is ambiguous. Sequenced here: PBMCs, sampled before or after stereotactic body radiation therapy (not recorded which). The receptor's source is a donor over 45 with non-small cell lung cancer. The DNA for the CDR3 is TGTGCCAGCAGCTTAGCTGGGCCCGGGGAGCTGTTTTTT. Translation: CASSLAGPGELFF.